A selection of T cell receptor beta chains follows, all from one sample in a study of cytomegalovirus exposure and HLA in healthy donors. The data were produced by immunoSEQ multiplex PCR, yet TCRdb's version contains in-frame clones alone and is incomplete. The sample has 210,000 or so clones, 85% to 90% seen once; the top ten hold around 1.2%. The specimen sequenced was PBMCs. These receptors came from a young man in good health and CMV-seronegative. Both conserved end residues are part of each CDR3.

TRBJ2-7 TRBV28 CASRILTSGEQYF
TRBJ2-1 TRBV27 CASSFVEAANEQFF
TRBJ2-7 TRBV14 CASSQRPGPYEQYF
TRBJ1-2 TRBV11-2 CASSPGQNYGYTF
TRBJ2-1 TRBV29-1 CSVTRKGISSYNEQFF
TRBJ1-6 TRBV21-1 CASSKTGFYNSPLHF
TRBJ1-1 TRBV5-6 CASSWRAVWTEAFF
TRBJ2-7 TRBV15 CATSRDYAAEQYF
TRBJ1-2 TRBV28 CASRGGTGTYGYTF
TRBJ1-1 TRBV28 CASSSSQTVKEAFF
TRBJ2-1 TRBV2 CASSGGRSYNEQFF
TRBJ2-1 TRBV1 CTSSQERLAGVNEQFF
TRBJ2-4 TRBV27 CATLDNRNSQYF
TRBJ2-4 TRBV5-1 CASSLRQGASKNIQYF
TRBJ2-5 TRBV20-1 CSAASRETQYF
TRBJ1-3 TRBV4-1 CASSRADRGSGNTIYF
TRBJ1-1 TRBV28 CASSLDPNYAFF
TRBJ1-5 TRBV15 CATSVTADGGRPQHF
TRBJ2-1 TRBV19 CATTRTSGSNEQFF
TRBJ2-3 TRBV27 CASSFSQKTQYF
TRBJ2-2 TRBV7-6 CASSLGEVGELFF
TRBJ1-4 TRBV29-1 CSVTTGSYEKLFF
TRBJ1-5 TRBV28 CASRVSRGDNQPQHF
TRBJ2-1 TRBV5-1 CASSDTSGLQFF
TRBJ1-5 TRBV6-4 CASSDVPWGGNQPQHF
TRBJ2-1 TRBV4-3 CASSQDRGREQFF
TRBJ2-1 TRBV25-1 CASMLDRGFLNEQFF
TRBJ2-2 TRBV2 CASRSGRTNTGELFF
TRBJ2-7 TRBV15 CATSRDSDKTYEQYF
TRBJ1-1 TRBV9 CASSVIGGHTEAFF
TRBJ1-3 TRBV18 CASSPTQGDSGNTIYF
TRBJ1-2 TRBV7-9 CASSLMRGDYGYTF